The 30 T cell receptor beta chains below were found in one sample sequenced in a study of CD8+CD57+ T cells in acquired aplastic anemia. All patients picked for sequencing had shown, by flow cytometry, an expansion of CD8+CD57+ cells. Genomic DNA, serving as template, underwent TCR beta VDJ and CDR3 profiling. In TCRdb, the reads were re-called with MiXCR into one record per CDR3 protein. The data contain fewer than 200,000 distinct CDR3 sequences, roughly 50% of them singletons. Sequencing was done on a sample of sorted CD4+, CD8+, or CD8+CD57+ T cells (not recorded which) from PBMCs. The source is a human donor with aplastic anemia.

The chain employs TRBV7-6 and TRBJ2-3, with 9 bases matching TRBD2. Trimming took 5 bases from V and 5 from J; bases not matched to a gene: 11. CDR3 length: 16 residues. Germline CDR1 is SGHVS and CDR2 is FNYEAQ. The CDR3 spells CASSPGERGVGDTQYF. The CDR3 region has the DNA TGTGCCAGCAGCCCGGGGGAGCGGGGGGTTGGAGATACGCAGTATTTT.

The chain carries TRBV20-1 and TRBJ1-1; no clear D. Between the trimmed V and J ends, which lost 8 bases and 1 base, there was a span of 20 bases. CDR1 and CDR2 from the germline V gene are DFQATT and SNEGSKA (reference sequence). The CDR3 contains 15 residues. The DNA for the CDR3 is TGCAGTTCCGGACGACGCCCAGATAGGAACACTGAAGCTTTCTTT. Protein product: CSSGRRPDRNTEAFF.

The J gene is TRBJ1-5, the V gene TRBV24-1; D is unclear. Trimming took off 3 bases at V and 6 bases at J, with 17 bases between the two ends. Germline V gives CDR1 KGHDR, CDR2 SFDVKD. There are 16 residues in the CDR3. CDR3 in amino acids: CATSDPTLPHGQPQHF. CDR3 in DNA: TGTGCCACCAGTGATCCCACCCTTCCCCATGGTCAGCCCCAGCATTTT.

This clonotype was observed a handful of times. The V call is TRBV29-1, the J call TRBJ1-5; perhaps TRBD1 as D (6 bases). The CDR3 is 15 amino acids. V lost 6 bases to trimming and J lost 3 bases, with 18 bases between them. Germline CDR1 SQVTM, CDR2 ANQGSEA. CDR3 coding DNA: TGCAGCGTCGCTAATGACCAGGGGATCAATCAGCCCCAGCATTTT. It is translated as CSVANDQGINQPQHF.

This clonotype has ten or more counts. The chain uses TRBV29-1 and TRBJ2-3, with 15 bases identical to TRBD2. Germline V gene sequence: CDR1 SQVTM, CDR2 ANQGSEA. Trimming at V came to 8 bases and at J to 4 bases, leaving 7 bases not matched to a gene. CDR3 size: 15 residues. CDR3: CSTTGLAGGPDTQYF. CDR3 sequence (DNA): TGCAGCACGACAGGACTAGCGGGAGGGCCAGATACGCAGTATTTT.

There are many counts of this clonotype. This CDR3 is CSARVTANEKLFF. The CDR3 DNA follows: TGCAGTGCTAGAGTTACGGCTAATGAAAAACTGTTTTTT. This chain joins TRBV20-1 and TRBJ1-4; no clear D gene. The CDR3 covers 13 residues. Trimming left V 1 base short and J 3 bases short, with 6 bases between. In germline, CDR1 is DFQATT, CDR2 SNEGSKA (reference sequence).

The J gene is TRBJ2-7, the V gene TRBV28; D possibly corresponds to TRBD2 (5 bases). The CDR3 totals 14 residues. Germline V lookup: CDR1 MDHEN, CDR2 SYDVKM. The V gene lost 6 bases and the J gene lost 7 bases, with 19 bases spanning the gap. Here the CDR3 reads CASSMWRVGGEQYF. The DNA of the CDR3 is TGTGCCAGCAGCATGTGGCGGGTTGGCGGAGAGCAGTACTTC.

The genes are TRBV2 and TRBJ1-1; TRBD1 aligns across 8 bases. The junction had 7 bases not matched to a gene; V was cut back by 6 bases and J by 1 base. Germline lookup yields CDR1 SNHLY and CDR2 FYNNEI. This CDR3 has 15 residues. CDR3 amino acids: CASRRPGTGNTEAFF. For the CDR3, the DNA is TGTGCCAGCAGGCGTCCCGGGACAGGGAACACTGAAGCTTTCTTT.

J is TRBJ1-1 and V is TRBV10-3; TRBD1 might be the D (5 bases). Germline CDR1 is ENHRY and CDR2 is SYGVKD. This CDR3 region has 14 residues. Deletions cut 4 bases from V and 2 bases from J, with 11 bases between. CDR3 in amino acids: CAISVGTANTEAFF. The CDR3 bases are TGTGCCATCAGTGTTGGGACGGCCAACACTGAAGCTTTCTTT.

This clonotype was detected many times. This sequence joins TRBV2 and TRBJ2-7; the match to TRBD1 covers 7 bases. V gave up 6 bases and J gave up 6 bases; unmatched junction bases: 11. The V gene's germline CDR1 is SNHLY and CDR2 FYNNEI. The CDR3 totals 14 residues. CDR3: CASSDRVYIAEQYF. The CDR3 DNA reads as TGTGCCAGCAGCGACAGGGTTTATATCGCCGAGCAGTACTTC.

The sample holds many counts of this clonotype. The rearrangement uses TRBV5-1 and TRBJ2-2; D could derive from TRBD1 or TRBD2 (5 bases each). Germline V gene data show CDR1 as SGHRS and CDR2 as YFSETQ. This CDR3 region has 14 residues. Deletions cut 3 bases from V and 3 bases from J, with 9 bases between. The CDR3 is CASSWDGDTGELFF. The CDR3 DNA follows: TGCGCCAGCAGCTGGGACGGGGACACCGGGGAGCTGTTTTTT. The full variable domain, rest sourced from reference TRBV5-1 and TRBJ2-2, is KAGVTQTPRYLIKTRGQQVTLSCSPISGHRSVSWYQQTPGQGLQFLFEYFSETQRNKGNFPGRFSGRQFSNSRSEMNVSTLELGDSALYLCASSWDGDTGELFFGEGSRLTVL.

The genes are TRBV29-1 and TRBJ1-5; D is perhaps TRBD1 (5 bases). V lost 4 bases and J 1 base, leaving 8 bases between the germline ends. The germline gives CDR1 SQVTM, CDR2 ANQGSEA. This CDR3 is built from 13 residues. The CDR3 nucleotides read TGCAGCGTTGTCCAGGGCAGCAATCAGCCCCAGCATTTT. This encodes CSVVQGSNQPQHF.

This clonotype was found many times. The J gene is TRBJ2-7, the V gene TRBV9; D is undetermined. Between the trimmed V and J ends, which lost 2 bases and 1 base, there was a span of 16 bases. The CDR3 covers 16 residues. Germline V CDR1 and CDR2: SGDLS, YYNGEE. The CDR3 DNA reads TGTGCCAGCAGCGTCGGTACGGCAGGACCTTCCTACGAGCAGTACTTC. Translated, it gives CASSVGTAGPSYEQYF.

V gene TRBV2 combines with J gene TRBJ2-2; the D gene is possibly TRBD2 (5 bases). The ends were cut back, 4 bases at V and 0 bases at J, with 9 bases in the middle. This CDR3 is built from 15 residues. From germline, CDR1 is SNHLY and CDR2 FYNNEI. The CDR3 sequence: CASSGPGTNTGELFF. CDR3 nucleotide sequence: TGTGCCAGCAGTGGACCGGGGACGAACACCGGGGAGCTGTTTTTT.

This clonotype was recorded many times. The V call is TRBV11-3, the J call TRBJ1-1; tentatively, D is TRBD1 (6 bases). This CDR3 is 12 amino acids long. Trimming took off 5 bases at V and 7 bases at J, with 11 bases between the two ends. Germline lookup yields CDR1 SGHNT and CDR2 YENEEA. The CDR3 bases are TGTGCCAGCAGCAACGACAGGCTTGAAGCTTTCTTT. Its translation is CASSNDRLEAFF.

The CDR3 sequence is CASSFQGCTEAFF. CDR3 nucleotide sequence: TGTGCCAGCAGTTTCCAGGGCTGCACTGAAGCTTTCTTT. The V gene is TRBV27, the J gene TRBJ1-1; possible D gene TRBD1, 5 bases. Deletions cut 3 bases from V and 4 bases from J, with 9 bases between. CDR1 is MNHEY, CDR2 SMNVEV, per germline (reference sequence). The CDR3 is made up of 13 amino acids.

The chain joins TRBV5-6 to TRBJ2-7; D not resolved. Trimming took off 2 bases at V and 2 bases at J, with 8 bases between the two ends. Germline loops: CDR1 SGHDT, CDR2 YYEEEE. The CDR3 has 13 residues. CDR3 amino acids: CASSFLEAYEQYF. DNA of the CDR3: TGTGCCAGCAGCTTTCTAGAAGCCTACGAGCAGTACTTC.

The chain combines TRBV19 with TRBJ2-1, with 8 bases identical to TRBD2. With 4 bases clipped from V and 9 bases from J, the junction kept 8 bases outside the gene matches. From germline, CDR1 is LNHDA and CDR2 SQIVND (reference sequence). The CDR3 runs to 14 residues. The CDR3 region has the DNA TGTGCCAGTAGTAGTGTCGGGGGGGCAAGTGAGCAGTTCTTC. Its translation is CASSSVGGASEQFF.

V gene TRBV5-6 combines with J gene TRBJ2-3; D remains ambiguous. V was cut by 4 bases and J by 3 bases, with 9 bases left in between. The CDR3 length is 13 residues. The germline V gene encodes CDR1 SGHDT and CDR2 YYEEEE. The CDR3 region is CASSETETDTQYF. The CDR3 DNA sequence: TGTGCCAGCAGCGAGACGGAGACAGATACGCAGTATTTT.

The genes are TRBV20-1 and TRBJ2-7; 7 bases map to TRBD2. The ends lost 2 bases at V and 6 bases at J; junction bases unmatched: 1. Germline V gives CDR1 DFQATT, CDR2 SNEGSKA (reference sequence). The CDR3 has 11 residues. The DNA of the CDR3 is TGCAGTGCTAGACTAGCGGCCGAGCAGTACTTC. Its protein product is CSARLAAEQYF.

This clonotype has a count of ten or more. CDR3: CSAHRGGAVDTQYF. The DNA for the CDR3 is TGCAGTGCTCACAGGGGGGGCGCGGTAGATACGCAGTATTTT. The chain couples TRBV20-1 to TRBJ2-3, with D possibly matching TRBD1 (8 bases). CDR1 is DFQATT, CDR2 SNEGSKA, per germline (reference sequence). V was shortened by 5 bases and J by 5 bases, with 17 bases between the two germline ends. The CDR3 runs 14 residues.

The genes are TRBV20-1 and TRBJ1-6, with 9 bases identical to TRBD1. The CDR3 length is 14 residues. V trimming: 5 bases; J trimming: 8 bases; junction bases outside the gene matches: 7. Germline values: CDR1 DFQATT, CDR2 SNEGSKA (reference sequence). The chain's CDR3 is CSAPGTGTYSPLHF. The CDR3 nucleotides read TGCAGTGCTCCTGGGACAGGGACATATTCACCCCTCCACTTT.

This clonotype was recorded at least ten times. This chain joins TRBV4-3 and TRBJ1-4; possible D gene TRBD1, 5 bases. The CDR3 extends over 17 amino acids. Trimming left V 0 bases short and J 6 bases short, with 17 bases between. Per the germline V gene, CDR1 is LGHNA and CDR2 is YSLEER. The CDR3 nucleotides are TGCGCCAGCAGCCAAGATTACGGGCAAGGGGAGGATGAAAAACTGTTTTTT. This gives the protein CASSQDYGQGEDEKLFF.

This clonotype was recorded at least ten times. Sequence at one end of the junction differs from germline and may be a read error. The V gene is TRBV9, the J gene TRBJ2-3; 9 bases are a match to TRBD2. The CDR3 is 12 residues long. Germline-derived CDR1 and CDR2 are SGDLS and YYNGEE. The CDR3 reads CASSVGVSGGTF. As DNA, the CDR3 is TGTGCCAGCAGCGTAGGGGTTAGCGGGGGTACTTTT.

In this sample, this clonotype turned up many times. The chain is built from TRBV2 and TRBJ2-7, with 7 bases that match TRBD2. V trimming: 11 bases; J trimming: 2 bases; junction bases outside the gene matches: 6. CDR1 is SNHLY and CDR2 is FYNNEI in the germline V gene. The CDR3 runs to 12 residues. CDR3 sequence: CAGGLAAYEQYF. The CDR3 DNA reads TGTGCCGGCGGGCTAGCGGCCTACGAGCAGTACTTC. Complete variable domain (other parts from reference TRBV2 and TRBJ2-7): EPEVTQTPSHQVTQMGQEVILRCVPISNHLYFYWYRQILGQKVEFLVSFYNNEISEKSEIFDDQFSVERPDGSNFTLKIRSTKLEDSAMYFCAGGLAAYEQYFGPGTRLTVT.

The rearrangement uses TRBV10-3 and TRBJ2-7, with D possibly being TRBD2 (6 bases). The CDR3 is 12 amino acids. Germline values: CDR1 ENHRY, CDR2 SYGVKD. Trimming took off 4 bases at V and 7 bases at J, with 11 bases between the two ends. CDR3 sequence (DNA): TGTGCCATCAGTGGGAGGGCCGGAGAGCAGTACTTC. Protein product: CAISGRAGEQYF.

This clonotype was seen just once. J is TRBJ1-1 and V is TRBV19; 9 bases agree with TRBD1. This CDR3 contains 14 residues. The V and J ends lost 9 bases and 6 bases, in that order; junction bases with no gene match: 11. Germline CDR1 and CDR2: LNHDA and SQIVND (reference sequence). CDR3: CARNKTGGLAEAFF. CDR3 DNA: TGTGCCAGGAATAAAACAGGGGGCTTGGCTGAAGCTTTCTTT.

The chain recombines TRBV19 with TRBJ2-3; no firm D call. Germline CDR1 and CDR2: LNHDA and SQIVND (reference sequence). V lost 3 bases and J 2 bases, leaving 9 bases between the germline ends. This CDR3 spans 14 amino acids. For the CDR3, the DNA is TGTGCCAGTAGTATCCTACCAATCACAGATACGCAGTATTTT. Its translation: CASSILPITDTQYF. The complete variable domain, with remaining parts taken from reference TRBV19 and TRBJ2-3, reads DGGITQSPKYLFRKEGQNVTLSCEQNLNHDAMYWYRQDPGQGLRLIYYSQIVNDFQKGDIAEGYSVSREKKESFPLTVTSAQKNPTAFYLCASSILPITDTQYFGPGTRLTVL.

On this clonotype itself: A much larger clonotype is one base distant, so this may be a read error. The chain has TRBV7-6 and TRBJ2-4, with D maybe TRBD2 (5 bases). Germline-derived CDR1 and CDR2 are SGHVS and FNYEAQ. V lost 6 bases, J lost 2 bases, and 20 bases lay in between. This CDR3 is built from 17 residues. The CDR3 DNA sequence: TGTGCCAGCAGACCCGGGGTCCACTATGGCCCCAAAAACATTCAGTACTTC. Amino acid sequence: CASRPGVHYGPKNIQYF.

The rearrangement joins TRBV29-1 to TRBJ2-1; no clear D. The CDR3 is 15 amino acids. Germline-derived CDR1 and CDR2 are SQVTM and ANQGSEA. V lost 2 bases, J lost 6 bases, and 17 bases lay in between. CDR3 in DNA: TGCAGCGTTGAATTGGGGTCGGTTGGCGGCAATGAGCAGTTCTTC. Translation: CSVELGSVGGNEQFF.